This TCR beta chain came from a study of spatial heterogeneity in lung cancer. Unmatched junction bases numbered 4, after V lost 2 bases and J lost 4 bases. Germline V CDR1 and CDR2: LGHNT, FRNRAP. This CDR3 is built from 15 residues. This clonotype was detected only a few times. TCRdb ran MiXCR on the 5' RACE reads and lists one entry per CDR3 protein. The sample has tens of thousands of distinct CDR3 sequences, about 8% seen once. Time point denoted: sample taken at primary tumor resection. Sequencing of whole RNA from tumor, nontumor lung or frozen PBMC involved no sorting. The chain employs TRBV12-5 and TRBJ1-5; 8 nucleotides line up with TRBD1. Material: PBMCs, obtained at surgery. This sequence originates from a female donor with early-stage non-small cell lung cancer. The CDR3 DNA reads TGTGCTAGTGGTTTGACCACAGGGGGAAATCAGCCCCAGCATTTT. Protein sequence: CASGLTTGGNQPQHF.